The 29 T cell receptor beta chains below all came from one sample that was sequenced in a study of blood T cell repertoires in COVID-19. This table comes from immunoSEQ multiplex PCR, and its TCRdb copy is limited to in-frame clones, with some not included. The table has some 190,000 clones, roughly 84% seen once. The sequenced material came from PBMCs or T cells enriched from blood (not recorded which). These receptors came from a woman aged 30 to 39 who had been exposed to COVID-19.

V and J are TRBV12-5 and TRBJ2-7; D might be TRBD2 (7 bases). Germline V lookup: CDR1 LGHNT, CDR2 FRNRAP. V lost 5 bases to trimming and J lost 4 bases, with 30 bases between them. CDR3 length equals 19 residues. The CDR3 region is CASGLALSIGGRDGYEQYF. The CDR3 DNA follows: TGTGCTAGTGGTCTGGCCCTCAGTATCGGGGGGCGAGATGGGTACGAGCAGTACTTC.

V usage is TRBV13 and J usage is TRBJ1-1; 8 bases are a match to TRBD1. Unmatched junction bases numbered 12, after V lost 6 bases and J lost 3 bases. The CDR3 length is 16 residues. Germline V gene data show CDR1 as PRHDT and CDR2 as FYEKMQ (reference sequence). The CDR3 nucleotides read TGTGCCAGCAGTCCCAGGGGGCGTTTTTGGGACACTGAAGCTTTCTTT. Protein product: CASSPRGRFWDTEAFF. Based on the CDR3 plus reference TRBV13 and TRBJ1-1, the full variable domain is AAGVIQSPRHLIKEKRETATLKCYPIPRHDTVYWYQQGPGQDPQFLISFYEKMQSDKGSIPDRFSAQQFSDYHSELNMSSLELGDSALYFCASSPRGRFWDTEAFFGQGTRLTVV.

This clone was picked up one time. The chain has TRBV10-2 and TRBJ1-1, with D perhaps matching TRBD1 (6 bases). Trimming removed 6 bases at V and 10 bases at J, with 21 bases between. This CDR3 comprises 14 residues. CDR1 is WSHSY and CDR2 is SAAADI in the germline V gene. CDR3 loop: CASSQTGPHMVAFF. For the CDR3, the DNA is TGCGCCAGCAGCCAAACAGGGCCCCATATGGTAGCTTTCTTT.

CDR3 protein: CASSFQGFTSNEKLFF. CDR3 bases: TGTGCCAGTAGTTTCCAGGGGTTTACATCTAATGAAAAACTGTTTTTT. The chain employs TRBV19 and TRBJ1-4; possible D gene TRBD1, 6 bases. CDR1 is LNHDA and CDR2 is SQIVND in the germline V gene (reference sequence). The CDR3 has 16 amino acids. V lost 5 bases and J 3 bases, leaving 16 bases between the germline ends.

The chain couples TRBV5-6 to TRBJ2-1, with 9 bases lining up with TRBD1. CDR1 is SGHDT, CDR2 YYEEEE, per germline. CDR3 length equals 16 residues. The V and J ends lost 4 bases and 2 bases, in that order; junction bases with no gene match: 7. The CDR3 here is CASSPWTGETYNEQFF. CDR3 in DNA: TGTGCCAGCAGCCCTTGGACAGGGGAGACCTACAATGAGCAGTTCTTC.

The CDR3 loop reads CASSPRDRGLTGGYTF. In nucleotides, the CDR3 is TGTGCCAGCAGCCCCAGGGACAGGGGGTTAACGGGTGGCTACACCTTC. The V call is TRBV9, the J call TRBJ1-2, with TRBD1 matching over 11 bases. The CDR3 runs 16 residues. Germline values: CDR1 SGDLS, CDR2 YYNGEE. V lost 4 bases to trimming and J lost 7 bases; unmatched junction nucleotides: 12.

The chain uses TRBV3-1 (or the pseudogene TRBV3-2) and TRBJ2-7, with 8 bases that match TRBD1. Germline V gene lookup returns CDR1 LGHDT and CDR2 YNNKEL (reference sequence). The trim removed 2 bases at V and 7 bases at J, leaving 10 bases unmatched. The CDR3 runs to 15 residues. CDR3: CASSQLGTGGGEQYF. The CDR3 nucleotides read TGTGCCAGCAGCCAATTGGGGACAGGAGGAGGGGAGCAGTACTTC.

The genes are TRBV18 and TRBJ1-4; D perhaps matches TRBD1 (6 bases). From germline, CDR1 is KGHSH and CDR2 LQKENI. This CDR3 region has 17 residues. Trimming removed 3 bases at V and 7 bases at J, with 21 bases between. The CDR3, as DNA: TGTGCCAGCTCACCCGAACCCCTACAGGGAAGTAGTGAAAAACTGTTTTTT. Translation gives CASSPEPLQGSSEKLFF.

As DNA, the CDR3 is TGTGCCAGCAGCTTAGATCTGGACAGCGATACGCAGTATTTT. Protein product: CASSLDLDSDTQYF. V and J are TRBV11-2 and TRBJ2-3, with D possibly being TRBD1 (6 bases). Germline lookup yields CDR1 SGHAT and CDR2 FQNNGV. V shed 0 bases and J shed 6 bases, with 10 bases lying between them. The CDR3 totals 14 residues.

The V gene is TRBV3-1 (or the pseudogene TRBV3-2), the J gene TRBJ1-1; maybe TRBD1 (5 bases). The V end lost 0 bases, the J end lost 9 bases, and 14 bases lay between the germline ends. Per the germline V gene, CDR1 is LGHDT and CDR2 is YNNKEL (reference sequence). This CDR3 contains 14 residues. The CDR3 is CASSQDGGNGKAFF. The CDR3, as DNA: TGTGCCAGCAGCCAAGATGGGGGGAACGGAAAAGCTTTCTTT.

This clone was counted once. This chain connects TRBV4-1 to TRBJ2-5, with TRBD1 identical over 9 bases. From germline, CDR1 is MGHRA and CDR2 YSYEKL. This CDR3 spans 17 amino acids. V lost 1 base to trimming and J lost 4 bases; unmatched junction nucleotides: 10. CDR3 DNA sequence: TGCGCCAGCAGCCAAGGAGCAGGACAGGGGTGGGGAGAGACCCAGTACTTC. Translating it yields CASSQGAGQGWGETQYF.

The chain links TRBV7-2 to TRBJ1-1; a weak D match, TRBD1 (6 bases). Germline values: CDR1 SGHTA, CDR2 FQGNSA. This CDR3 has 13 residues. V shed 8 bases and J shed 4 bases, with 14 bases lying between them. CDR3 DNA: TGTGCCAGCGCGGGGGCGGAGGCCACTGAAGCTTTCTTT. Its protein is CASAGAEATEAFF. Filled out from reference TRBV7-2 and TRBJ1-1, the complete variable domain reads GAGVSQSPSNKVTEKGKDVELRCDPISGHTALYWYRQSLGQGLEFLIYFQGNSAPDKSGLPSDRFSAERTGGSVSTLTIQRTQQEDSAVYLCASAGAEATEAFFGQGTRLTVV.

The rearrangement uses TRBV4-3 and TRBJ1-2, with D possibly TRBD1 on 5 matching bases. V was shortened by 4 bases and J by 10 bases, with 25 bases between the two germline ends. Germline CDR1 and CDR2: LGHNA and YSLEER. CDR3 size: 16 residues. The CDR3 loop is CASSPKATTGTPVYTF. The CDR3 DNA reads as TGCGCCAGCAGCCCCAAGGCTACGACCGGGACTCCAGTCTACACCTTC.

This rearrangement joins TRBV19 to TRBJ1-1; 9 bases are a match to TRBD1. Germline V gene data show CDR1 as LNHDA and CDR2 as SQIVND (reference sequence). This CDR3 is 15 amino acids long. V trimming: 4 bases; J trimming: 7 bases; junction bases outside the gene matches: 10. DNA of the CDR3: TGTGCCAGTAGTAACCCCCGGACAGGGGTTATTGAAGCTTTCTTT. It yields the protein CASSNPRTGVIEAFF.

The chain combines TRBV5-4 with TRBJ1-1; 7 bases agree with TRBD1. CDR3 size: 14 residues. Germline CDR1 is SGHNT and CDR2 is YYREEE (reference sequence). Trimming removed 2 bases from V and 3 bases from J; junction bases left unmatched: 4. Written as DNA, the CDR3 is TGTGCCAGCAGCTTCGGGGACAGCTACACTGAAGCTTTCTTT. It encodes CASSFGDSYTEAFF.

The chain couples TRBV2 to TRBJ2-7; 8 nucleotides align to TRBD1. Germline assignment: CDR1 SNHLY and CDR2 FYNNEI. Trimming cost V 6 bases and J 0 bases; bases outside gene matches: 4. The CDR3 covers 14 residues. DNA for the CDR3: TGTGCCAGCAGGCGGACAGGGAACTCCTACGAGCAGTACTTC. Amino acid sequence: CASRRTGNSYEQYF.

The table lists this clone with a count of one. The chain employs TRBV5-1 and TRBJ1-1; 9 bases line up with TRBD1. The V gene end was trimmed by 4 bases and the J gene end by 6 bases; junction bases not matched to a gene: 7. Germline-derived CDR1 and CDR2 are SGHRS and YFSETQ. The CDR3 is 14 residues long. The chain's CDR3 is CASSQDRGWSEAFF. CDR3 in DNA: TGCGCCAGCAGCCAGGACAGGGGTTGGTCTGAAGCTTTCTTT.

This clone was observed once. The rearrangement links TRBV18 to TRBJ2-2; 8 positions match TRBD2. The germline V gene encodes CDR1 KGHSH and CDR2 LQKENI. The junction had 12 bases not matched to a gene; V was cut back by 3 bases and J by 3 bases. The CDR3 runs to 18 residues. The CDR3 DNA sequence: TGTGCCAGCTCACCCAGACGGGGACTAGGAGGGGACACCGGGGAGCTGTTTTTT. Translation: CASSPRRGLGGDTGELFF.

This clone was picked up a small number of times. The chain carries TRBV2 and TRBJ2-3; 8 bases fit TRBD1. Per germline, CDR1 SNHLY and CDR2 FYNNEI. J was trimmed by 0 bases and V by 6 bases; bases with no gene match: 14. This CDR3 region has 18 residues. The CDR3 nucleotides read TGTGCCAGCAGGCACCGCCTCTCGGACAGGGTGAGCACAGATACGCAGTATTTT. Translated, it gives CASRHRLSDRVSTDTQYF.

This chain links TRBV5-1 with TRBJ2-3; D unresolved. The length of the CDR3 is 14 residues. CDR1 SGHRS and CDR2 YFSETQ come from the germline V gene. Trimming pared 2 bases from V and 3 bases from J, leaving 10 bases between. The DNA for the CDR3 is TGCGCCAGCAGCTTCCCCGCGCCAACAGATACGCAGTATTTT. Protein: CASSFPAPTDTQYF.

V gene TRBV7-2 combines with J gene TRBJ1-4; no clear D. This CDR3 is 15 amino acids long. Germline V gene lookup returns CDR1 SGHTA and CDR2 FQGNSA. V lost 4 bases, J lost 4 bases, and 13 bases lay in between. CDR3 sequence (DNA): TGTGCCAGCAGCTCGTCGTGGAGTCGTAATGAAAAACTGTTTTTT. Translation gives CASSSSWSRNEKLFF. Combining the CDR3 with reference TRBV7-2 and TRBJ1-4 gives the whole variable domain GAGVSQSPSNKVTEKGKDVELRCDPISGHTALYWYRQSLGQGLEFLIYFQGNSAPDKSGLPSDRFSAERTGGSVSTLTIQRTQQEDSAVYLCASSSSWSRNEKLFFGSGTQLSVL.

This clone appeared a few times. CDR3 sequence reads: CASSTRSSGVSYEQYF. Written as DNA, the CDR3 is TGTGCCAGCAGCACGCGCTCTAGCGGGGTTTCCTACGAGCAGTACTTC. V is TRBV3-1 (or the pseudogene TRBV3-2) and J is TRBJ2-7; 9 nucleotides align to TRBD2. The CDR3 totals 16 residues. With 5 bases clipped from V and 1 base from J, the junction kept 9 bases outside the gene matches. CDR1 is LGHDT, CDR2 YNNKEL, per germline (reference sequence).

The chain employs TRBV5-1 and TRBJ1-2; TRBD1 agrees at 9 bases. Unmatched junction bases numbered 4, after V lost 1 base and J lost 6 bases. The CDR3 is made up of 14 amino acids. Germline assignment: CDR1 SGHRS and CDR2 YFSETQ. The CDR3 region has the DNA TGCGCCAGCAGCTTGCGACAGGGGGAGGATGGCTACACCTTC. Protein sequence: CASSLRQGEDGYTF.

This clone came up once. The chain joins TRBV18 to TRBJ1-5, with 7 bases fitting TRBD1. CDR1 is KGHSH, CDR2 LQKENI, per germline. The CDR3 contains 14 residues. With 3 bases clipped from V and 7 bases from J, the junction kept 6 bases outside the gene matches. CDR3 sequence: CASSPGQKIQPQHF. Here the CDR3 DNA reads TGTGCCAGCTCACCGGGACAGAAAATCCAGCCCCAGCATTTT.

This clone was observed a single time. This chain links TRBV14 with TRBJ2-2; D might be TRBD2 (6 bases). Germline V gene sequence: CDR1 SGHDN, CDR2 FVKESK. Between the trimmed V and J ends, which lost 2 bases and 6 bases, there was a span of 16 bases. The CDR3 runs to 16 residues. In DNA form, the CDR3 reads TGTGCCAGCAGCCAACAGGGAACTAGCCCAGCCGGGGAGCTGTTTTTT. It yields the protein CASSQQGTSPAGELFF.

Remarks on this clone: One end of the junction does not line up with germline, which may come from a read error. The V and J genes are TRBV2 and TRBJ1-6; D call uncertain. Germline assignment: CDR1 SNHLY and CDR2 FYNNEI. The CDR3 has 8 residues. Here the CDR3 DNA reads TGTGCCAGCAGTTCTAGGCCCTTT. Protein: CASSSRPF.

The chain has TRBV7-8 and TRBJ2-3, with 9 bases that match TRBD2. The CDR3 runs 13 residues. The germline V gene encodes CDR1 SGHVS and CDR2 FQNEAQ. J gave up 1 base and V 11 bases, and 4 bases lay outside the gene matches. The CDR3 protein is CAGGGGGTDTQYF. CDR3 coding DNA: TGTGCCGGCGGGGGGGGCGGCACAGATACGCAGTATTTT.

The chain links TRBV5-8 to TRBJ1-3; 7 bases agree with TRBD1. With 4 bases clipped from V and 4 bases from J, the junction kept 11 bases outside the gene matches. Germline CDR1 and CDR2: SGHTS and YDEGEE. The CDR3 totals 16 residues. The CDR3 DNA reads as TGTGCCAGCAGCCACATTCGACAGGGAGCAGGAAACACCATATATTTT. Translating gives CASSHIRQGAGNTIYF.

This clone was observed a single time. The V gene is TRBV27, the J gene TRBJ1-3; 10 bases align to TRBD1. Germline-derived CDR1 and CDR2 are MNHEY and SMNVEV (reference sequence). The junction had 9 bases not matched to a gene; V was cut back by 4 bases and J by 3 bases. The CDR3 totals 17 residues. DNA of the CDR3: TGTGCCAGCAGTTCTCGACAGGGGGCAATCGGTGGAAACACCATATATTTT. As protein: CASSSRQGAIGGNTIYF.